The T cell receptor (beta chain) under discussion was sequenced for a study of T cell repertoires in cytomegalovirus infection. Study as a whole: Both a matching HLA type and CMV infection were indicated by public TCR beta signatures.

Germline CDR1 reads LGHNA; CDR2 reads YNFKEQ. The CDR3 is 16 amino acids. TCRdb re-analysed the reads in MiXCR, keeping a single row per CDR3 protein. The sample carries 750,000 to 950,000 distinct CDR3 sequences, under 35% recorded once. With respect to this clonotype: Its antigen remains unidentified. The junction shows a germline mismatch at one end, possibly a read error.

General study points: Within the response measured ex vivo, HLA-C-restricted CMV-specific TCR beta clonotypes were dominant. Public TCR beta family frequency separated CMV-and-HLA carriers, including in an independent cohort.

This chain links TRBV4-2 with TRBJ2-2; D call uncertain. This sequence was found in a human donor in good health (CMV status not recorded). Some clones in this sample may be carry-over from other donors' samples. The sample consisted of cultured CD8+ T cells from PBMCs, taken from culture after CMV antigen stimulation. DNA of the CDR3: TGTACCAGCAGCGACGAGGACGGAATCTACACCGGGGAGCTGTTTTTT. Its translation is CTSSDEDGIYTGELFF.